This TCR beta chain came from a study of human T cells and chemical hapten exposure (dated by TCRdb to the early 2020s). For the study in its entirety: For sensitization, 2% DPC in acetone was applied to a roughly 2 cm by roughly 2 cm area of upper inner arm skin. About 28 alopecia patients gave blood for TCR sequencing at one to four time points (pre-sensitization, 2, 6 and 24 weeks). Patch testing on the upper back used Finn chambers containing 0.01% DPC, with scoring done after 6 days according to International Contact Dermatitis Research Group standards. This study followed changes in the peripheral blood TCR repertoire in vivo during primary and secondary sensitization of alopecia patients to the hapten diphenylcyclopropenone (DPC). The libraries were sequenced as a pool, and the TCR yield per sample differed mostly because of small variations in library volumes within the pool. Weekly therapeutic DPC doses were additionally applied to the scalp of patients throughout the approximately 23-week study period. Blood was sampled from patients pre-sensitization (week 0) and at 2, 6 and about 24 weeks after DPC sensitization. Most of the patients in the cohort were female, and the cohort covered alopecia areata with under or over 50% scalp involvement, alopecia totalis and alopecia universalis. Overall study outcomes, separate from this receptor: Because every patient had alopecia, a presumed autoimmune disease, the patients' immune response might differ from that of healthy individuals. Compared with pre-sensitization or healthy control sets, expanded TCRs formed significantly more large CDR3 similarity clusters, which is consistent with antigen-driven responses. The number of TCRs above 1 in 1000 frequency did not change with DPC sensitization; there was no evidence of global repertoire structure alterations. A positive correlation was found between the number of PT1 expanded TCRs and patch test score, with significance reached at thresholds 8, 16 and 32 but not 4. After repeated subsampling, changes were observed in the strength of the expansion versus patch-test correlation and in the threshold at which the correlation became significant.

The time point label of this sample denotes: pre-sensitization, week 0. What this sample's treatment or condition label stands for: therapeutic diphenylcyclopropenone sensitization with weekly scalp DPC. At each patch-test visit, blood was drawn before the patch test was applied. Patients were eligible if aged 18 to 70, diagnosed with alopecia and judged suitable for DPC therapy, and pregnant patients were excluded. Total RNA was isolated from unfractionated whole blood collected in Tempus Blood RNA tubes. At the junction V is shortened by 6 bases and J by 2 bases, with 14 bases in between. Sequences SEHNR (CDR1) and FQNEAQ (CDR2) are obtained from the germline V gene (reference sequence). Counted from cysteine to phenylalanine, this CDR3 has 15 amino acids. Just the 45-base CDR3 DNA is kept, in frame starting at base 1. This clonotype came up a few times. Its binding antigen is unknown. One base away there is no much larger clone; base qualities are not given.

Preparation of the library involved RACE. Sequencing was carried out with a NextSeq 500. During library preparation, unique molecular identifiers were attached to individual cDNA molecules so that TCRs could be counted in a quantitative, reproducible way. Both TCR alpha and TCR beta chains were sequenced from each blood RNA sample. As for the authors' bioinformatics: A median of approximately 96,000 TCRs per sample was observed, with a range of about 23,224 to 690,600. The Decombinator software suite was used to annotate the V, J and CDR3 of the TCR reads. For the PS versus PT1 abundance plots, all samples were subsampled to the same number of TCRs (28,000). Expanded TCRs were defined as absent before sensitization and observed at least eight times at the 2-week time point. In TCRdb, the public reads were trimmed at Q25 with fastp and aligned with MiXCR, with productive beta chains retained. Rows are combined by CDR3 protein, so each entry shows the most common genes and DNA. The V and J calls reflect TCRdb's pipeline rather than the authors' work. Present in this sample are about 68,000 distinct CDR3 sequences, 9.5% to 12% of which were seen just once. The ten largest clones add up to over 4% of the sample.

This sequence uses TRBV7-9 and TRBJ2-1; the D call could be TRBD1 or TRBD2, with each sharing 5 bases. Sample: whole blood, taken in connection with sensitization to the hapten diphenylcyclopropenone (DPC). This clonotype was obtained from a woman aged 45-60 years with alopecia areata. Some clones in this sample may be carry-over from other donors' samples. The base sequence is TGTGCCAGCAGGGTAGAGGGGCGAGCCTACAATGAGCAGTTCTTC. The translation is CASRVEGRAYNEQFF.